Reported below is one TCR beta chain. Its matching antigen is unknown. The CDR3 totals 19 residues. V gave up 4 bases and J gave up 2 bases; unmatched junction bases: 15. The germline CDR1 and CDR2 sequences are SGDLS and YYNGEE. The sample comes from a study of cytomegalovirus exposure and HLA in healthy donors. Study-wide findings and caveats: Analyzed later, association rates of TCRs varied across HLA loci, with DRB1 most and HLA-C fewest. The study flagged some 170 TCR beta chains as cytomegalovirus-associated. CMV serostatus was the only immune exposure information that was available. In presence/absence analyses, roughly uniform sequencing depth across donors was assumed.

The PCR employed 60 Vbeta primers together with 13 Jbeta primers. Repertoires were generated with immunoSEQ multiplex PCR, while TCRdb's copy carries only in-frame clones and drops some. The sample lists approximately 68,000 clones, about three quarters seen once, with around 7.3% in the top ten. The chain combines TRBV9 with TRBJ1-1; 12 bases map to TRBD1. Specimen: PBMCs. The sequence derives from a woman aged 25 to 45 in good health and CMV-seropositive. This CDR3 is CASSTGTGGIKSGNTEAFF. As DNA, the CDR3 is TGTGCCAGCAGCACCGGGACAGGGGGCATTAAGAGCGGAAACACTGAAGCTTTCTTT.